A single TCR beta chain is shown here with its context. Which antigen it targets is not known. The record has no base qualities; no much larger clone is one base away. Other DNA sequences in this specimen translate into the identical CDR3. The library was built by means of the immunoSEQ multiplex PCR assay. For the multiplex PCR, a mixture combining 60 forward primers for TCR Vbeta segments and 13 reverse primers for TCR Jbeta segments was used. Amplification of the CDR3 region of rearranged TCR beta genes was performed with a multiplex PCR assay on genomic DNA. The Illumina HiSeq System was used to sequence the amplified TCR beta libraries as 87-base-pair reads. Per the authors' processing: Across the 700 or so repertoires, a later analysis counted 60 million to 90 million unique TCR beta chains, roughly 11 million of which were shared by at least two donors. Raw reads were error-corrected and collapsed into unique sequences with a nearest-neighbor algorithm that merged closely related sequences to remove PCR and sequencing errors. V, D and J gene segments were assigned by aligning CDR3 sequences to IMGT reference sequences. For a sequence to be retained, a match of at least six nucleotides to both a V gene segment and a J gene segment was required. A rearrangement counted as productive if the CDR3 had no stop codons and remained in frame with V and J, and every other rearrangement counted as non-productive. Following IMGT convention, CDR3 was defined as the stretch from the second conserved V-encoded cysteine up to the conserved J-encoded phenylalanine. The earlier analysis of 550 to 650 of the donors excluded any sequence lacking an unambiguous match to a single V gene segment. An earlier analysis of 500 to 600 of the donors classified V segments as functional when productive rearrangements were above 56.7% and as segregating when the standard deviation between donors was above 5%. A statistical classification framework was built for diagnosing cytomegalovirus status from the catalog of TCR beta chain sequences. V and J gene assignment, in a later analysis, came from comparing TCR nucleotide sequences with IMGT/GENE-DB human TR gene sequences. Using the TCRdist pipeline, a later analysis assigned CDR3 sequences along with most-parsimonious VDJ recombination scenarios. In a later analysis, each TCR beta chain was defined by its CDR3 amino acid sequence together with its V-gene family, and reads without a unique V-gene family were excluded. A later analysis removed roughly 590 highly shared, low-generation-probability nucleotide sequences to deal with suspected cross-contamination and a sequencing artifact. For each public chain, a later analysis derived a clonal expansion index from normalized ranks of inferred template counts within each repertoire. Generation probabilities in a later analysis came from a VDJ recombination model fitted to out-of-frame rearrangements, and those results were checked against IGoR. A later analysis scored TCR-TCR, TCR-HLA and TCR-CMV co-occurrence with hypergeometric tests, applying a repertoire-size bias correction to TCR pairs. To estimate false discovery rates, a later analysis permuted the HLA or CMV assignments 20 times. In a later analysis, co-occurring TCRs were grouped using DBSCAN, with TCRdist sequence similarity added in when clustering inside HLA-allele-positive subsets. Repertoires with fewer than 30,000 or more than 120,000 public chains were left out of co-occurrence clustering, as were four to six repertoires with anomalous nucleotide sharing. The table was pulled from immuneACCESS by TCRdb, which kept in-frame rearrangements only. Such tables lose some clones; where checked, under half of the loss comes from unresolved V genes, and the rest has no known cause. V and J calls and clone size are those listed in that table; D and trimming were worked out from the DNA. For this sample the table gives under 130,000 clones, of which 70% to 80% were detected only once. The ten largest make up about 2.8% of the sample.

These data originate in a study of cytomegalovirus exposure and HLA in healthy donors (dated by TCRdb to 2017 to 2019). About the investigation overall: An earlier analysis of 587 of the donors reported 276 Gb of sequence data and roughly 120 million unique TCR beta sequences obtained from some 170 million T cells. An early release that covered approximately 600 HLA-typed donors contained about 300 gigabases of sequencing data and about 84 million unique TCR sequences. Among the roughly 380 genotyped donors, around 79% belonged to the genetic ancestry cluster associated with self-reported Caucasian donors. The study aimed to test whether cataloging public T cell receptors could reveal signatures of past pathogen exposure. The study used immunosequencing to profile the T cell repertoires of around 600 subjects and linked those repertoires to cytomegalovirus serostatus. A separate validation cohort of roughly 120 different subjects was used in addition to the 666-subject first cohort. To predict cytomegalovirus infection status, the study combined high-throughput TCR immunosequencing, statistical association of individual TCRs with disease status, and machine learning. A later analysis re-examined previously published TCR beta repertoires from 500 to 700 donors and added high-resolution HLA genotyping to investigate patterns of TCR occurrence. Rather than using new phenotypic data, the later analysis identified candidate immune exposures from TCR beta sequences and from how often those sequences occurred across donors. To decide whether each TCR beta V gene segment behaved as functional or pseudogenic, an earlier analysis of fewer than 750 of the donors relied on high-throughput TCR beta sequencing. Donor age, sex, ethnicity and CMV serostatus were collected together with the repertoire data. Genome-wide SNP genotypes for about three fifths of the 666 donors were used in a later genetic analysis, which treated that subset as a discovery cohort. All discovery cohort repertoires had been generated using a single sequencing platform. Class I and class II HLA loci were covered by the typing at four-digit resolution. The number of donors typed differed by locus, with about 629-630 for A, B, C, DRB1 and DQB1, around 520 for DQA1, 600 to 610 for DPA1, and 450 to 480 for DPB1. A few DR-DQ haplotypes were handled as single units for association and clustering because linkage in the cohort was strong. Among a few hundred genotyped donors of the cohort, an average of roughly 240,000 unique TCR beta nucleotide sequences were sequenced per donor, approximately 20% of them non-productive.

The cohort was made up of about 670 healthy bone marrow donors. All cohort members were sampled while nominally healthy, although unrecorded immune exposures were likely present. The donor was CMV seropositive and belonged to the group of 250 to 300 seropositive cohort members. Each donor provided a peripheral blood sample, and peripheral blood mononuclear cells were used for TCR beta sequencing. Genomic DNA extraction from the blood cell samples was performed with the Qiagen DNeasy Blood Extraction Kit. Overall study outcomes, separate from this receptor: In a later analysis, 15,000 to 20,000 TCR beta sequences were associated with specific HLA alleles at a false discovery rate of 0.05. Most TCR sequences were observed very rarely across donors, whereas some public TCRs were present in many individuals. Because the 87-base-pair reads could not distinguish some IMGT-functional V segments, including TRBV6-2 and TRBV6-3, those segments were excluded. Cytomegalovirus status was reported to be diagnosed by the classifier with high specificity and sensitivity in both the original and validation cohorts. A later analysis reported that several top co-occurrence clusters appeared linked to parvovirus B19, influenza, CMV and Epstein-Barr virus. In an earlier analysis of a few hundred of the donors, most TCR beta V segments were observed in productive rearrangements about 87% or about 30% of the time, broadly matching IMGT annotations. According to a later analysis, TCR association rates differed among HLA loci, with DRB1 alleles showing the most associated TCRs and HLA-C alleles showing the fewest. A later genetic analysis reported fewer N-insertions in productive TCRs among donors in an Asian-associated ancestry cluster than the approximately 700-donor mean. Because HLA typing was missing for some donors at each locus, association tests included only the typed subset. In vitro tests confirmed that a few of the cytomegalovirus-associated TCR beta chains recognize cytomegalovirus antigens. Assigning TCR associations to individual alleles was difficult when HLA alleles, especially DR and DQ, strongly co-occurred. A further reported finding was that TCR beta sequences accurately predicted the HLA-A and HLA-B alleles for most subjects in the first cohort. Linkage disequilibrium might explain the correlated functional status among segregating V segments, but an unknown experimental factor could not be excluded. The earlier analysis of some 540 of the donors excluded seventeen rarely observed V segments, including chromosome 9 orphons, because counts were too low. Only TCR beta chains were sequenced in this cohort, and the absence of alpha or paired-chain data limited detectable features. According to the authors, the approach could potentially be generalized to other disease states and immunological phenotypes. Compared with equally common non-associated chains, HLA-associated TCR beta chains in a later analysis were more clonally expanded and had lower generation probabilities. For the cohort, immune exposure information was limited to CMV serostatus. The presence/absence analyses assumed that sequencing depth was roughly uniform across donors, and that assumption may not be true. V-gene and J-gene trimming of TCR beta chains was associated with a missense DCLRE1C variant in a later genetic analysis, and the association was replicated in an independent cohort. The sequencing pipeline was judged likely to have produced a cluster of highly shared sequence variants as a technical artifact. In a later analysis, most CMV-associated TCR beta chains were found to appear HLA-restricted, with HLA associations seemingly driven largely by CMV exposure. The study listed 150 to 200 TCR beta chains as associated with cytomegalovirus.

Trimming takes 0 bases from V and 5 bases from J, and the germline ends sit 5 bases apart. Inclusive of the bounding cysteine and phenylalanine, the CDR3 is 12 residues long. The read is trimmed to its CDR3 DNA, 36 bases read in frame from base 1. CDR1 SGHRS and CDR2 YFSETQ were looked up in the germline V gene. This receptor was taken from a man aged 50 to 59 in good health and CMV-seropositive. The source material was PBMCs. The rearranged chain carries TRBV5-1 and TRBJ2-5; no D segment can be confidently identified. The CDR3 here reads CASSLAGETQYF. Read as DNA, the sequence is TGCGCCAGCAGCTTGGCCGGGGAGACCCAGTACTTC.